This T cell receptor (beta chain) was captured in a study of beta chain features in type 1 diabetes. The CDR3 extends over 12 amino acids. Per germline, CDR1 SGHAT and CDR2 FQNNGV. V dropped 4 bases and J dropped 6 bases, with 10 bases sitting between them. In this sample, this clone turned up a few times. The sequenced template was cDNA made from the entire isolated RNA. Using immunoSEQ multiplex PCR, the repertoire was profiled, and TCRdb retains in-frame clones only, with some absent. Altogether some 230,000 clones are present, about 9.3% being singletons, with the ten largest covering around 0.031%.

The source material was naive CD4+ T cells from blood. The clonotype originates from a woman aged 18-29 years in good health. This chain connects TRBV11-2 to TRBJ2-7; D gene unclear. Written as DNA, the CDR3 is TGTGCCAGCAGCTATGGTCCCGGCGAGCAGTACTTC. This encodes CASSYGPGEQYF. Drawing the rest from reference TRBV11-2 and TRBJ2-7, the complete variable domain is EAGVAQSPRYKIIEKRQSVAFWCNPISGHATLYWYQQILGQGPKLLIQFQNNGVVDDSQLPKDRFSAERLKGVDSTLKIQPAKLEDSAVYLCASSYGPGEQYFGPGTRLTVT.